The rows below give T cell receptor beta chains drawn from one sample of a study of PD-1 blockade in mismatch repair-deficient tumors. TCRdb's table, derived via immunoSEQ multiplex PCR, lists solely in-frame clones and lacks some. The sample includes more than 40,000 clones, roughly 80% of them seen just once. This specimen was peripheral blood, taken 4 weeks after starting pembrolizumab. The receptors stem from an adult with mismatch repair-deficient cancer. Each CDR3 is given with its conserved first and last residue. D genes are given only for firm matches. Expanded clones are given a class, and other clones once, few, many or no size at all.

size	D	V	J	CDR3	DNA
once	TRBD2	TRBV7-9	TRBJ2-7	CASSLSGASGSYEQYF	TGTGCCAGCAGCTTAAGCGGGGCTAGCGGGAGTTACGAGCAGTACTTC
-	TRBD2	TRBV10-2	TRBJ2-3	CASSDGGGTDTQYF	TGCGCCAGCAGTGACGGGGGGGGCACAGATACGCAGTATTTT
-	-	TRBV5-4	TRBJ2-2	CASRYLEGTGELFF	TGTGCCAGCAGATATCTCGAGGGGACCGGGGAGCTGTTTTTT
-	-	TRBV28	TRBJ2-4	CASSLRLLAKNIQYF	TGTGCCAGCAGTCTAAGACTGTTAGCCAAAAACATTCAGTACTTC
few	-	TRBV11-2	TRBJ2-2	CASSPRNTGELFF	TGTGCCAGCAGCCCCCGGAACACCGGGGAGCTGTTTTTT
-	TRBD1	TRBV5-1	TRBJ2-7	CASSLGDSLYEQYF	TGCGCCAGCAGCTTGGGGGACAGCCTTTACGAGCAGTACTTC
once	TRBD2	TRBV5-1	TRBJ2-1	CASSRGPEREGEQFF	TGCGCCAGCAGTCGGGGGCCTGAGCGGGAGGGCGAGCAGTTCTTC
-	-	TRBV11-3	TRBJ2-3	CASSLESLKYDTQYF	TGTGCCAGCAGCTTAGAGAGCCTCAAATACGATACGCAGTATTTT
-	-	TRBV29-1	TRBJ2-3	CSSMRDPNTDTQYF	TGCAGCTCCATGAGGGACCCCAACACAGATACGCAGTATTTT
-	TRBD1	TRBV7-9	TRBJ1-3	CASSLGQGSTGNTIYF	TGTGCCAGCAGCTTGGGACAGGGTTCTACTGGAAACACCATATATTTT
-	-	TRBV2	TRBJ1-5	CASSLRNRQPQHF	TGTGCCAGCAGTCTAAGGAACCGTCAGCCCCAGCATTTT
-	TRBD1	TRBV14	TRBJ2-7	CASSLPGQGIWEQYF	TGTGCCAGCAGCCTACCGGGACAGGGGATCTGGGAGCAGTACTTC
-	-	TRBV11-3	TRBJ2-1	CASRFDNEQFF	TGTGCCAGCAGATTTGACAATGAGCAGTTCTTC
-	-	TRBV30	TRBJ1-2	CAWSVDENYGYTF	TGTGCCTGGAGTGTAGATGAAAACTATGGCTACACCTTC
-	-	TRBV7-9	TRBJ1-1	CASSLGPGTARGAFF	TGTGCCAGCAGCTTAGGACCCGGGACGGCGAGAGGGGCTTTCTTT
-	-	TRBV10-3	TRBJ1-4	CAISPGGENEKLFF	TGTGCCATCAGTCCCGGGGGGGAGAATGAAAAACTGTTTTTT
-	TRBD2	TRBV7-2	TRBJ2-1	CASRGTSGSSGNEQFF	TGTGCCAGCAGGGGGACTAGCGGGAGTAGTGGCAATGAGCAGTTCTTC
-	TRBD1	TRBV11-3	TRBJ2-1	CASSSRYRGPEQFF	TGTGCCAGCAGCTCCCGCTACAGGGGGCCGGAGCAGTTCTTC
-	TRBD1	TRBV6-4	TRBJ1-2	CASSDDRGGYTF	TGTGCCAGCAGTGACGACAGGGGTGGCTACACCTTC
-	-	TRBV4-1	TRBJ1-2	CASSQEVALNYGYTF	TGCGCCAGCAGCCAAGAAGTAGCATTAAACTATGGCTACACCTTC